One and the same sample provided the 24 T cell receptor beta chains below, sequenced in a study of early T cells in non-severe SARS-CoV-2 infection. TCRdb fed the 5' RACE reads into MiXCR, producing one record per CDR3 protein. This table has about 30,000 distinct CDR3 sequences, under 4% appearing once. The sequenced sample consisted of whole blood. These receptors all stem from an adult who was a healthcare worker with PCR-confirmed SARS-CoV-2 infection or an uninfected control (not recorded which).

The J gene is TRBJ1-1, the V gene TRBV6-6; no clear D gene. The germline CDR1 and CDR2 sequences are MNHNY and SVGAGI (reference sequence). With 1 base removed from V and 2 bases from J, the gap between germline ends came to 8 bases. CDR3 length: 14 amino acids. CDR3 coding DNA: TGTGCCAGCAGTTACTTCCAGGTAAACACTGAAGCTTTCTTT. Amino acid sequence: CASSYFQVNTEAFF.

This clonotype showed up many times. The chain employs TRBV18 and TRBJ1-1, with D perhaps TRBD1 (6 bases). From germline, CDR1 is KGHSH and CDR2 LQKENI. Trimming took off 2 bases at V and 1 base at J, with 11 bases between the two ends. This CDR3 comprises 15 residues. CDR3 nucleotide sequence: TGTGCCAGCTCACCAGACAGGATGAAGAACACTGAAGCTTTCTTT. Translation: CASSPDRMKNTEAFF.

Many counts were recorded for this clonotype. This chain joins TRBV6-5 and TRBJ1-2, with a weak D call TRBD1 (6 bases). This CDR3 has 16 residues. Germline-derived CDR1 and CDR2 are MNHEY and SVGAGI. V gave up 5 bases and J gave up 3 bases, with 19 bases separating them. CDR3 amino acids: CASSRNRGQIDYGYTF. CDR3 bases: TGTGCCAGCAGTCGGAATCGGGGGCAGATCGACTATGGCTACACCTTC.

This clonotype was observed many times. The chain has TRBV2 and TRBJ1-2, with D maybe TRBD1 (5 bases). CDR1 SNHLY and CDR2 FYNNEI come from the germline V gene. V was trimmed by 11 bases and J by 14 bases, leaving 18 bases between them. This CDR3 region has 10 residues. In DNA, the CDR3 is TGTGCCTTTGGGCGGCAGGGTAGTACCTTC. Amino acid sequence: CAFGRQGSTF.

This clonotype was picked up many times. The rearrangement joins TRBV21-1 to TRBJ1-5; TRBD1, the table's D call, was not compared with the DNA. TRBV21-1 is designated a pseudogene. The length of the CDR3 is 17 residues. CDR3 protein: CASSKALWNRGGKPQHF. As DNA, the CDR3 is TGTGCCAGCAGCAAAGCGCTATGGAACAGGGGTGGAAAGCCCCAGCATTTT.

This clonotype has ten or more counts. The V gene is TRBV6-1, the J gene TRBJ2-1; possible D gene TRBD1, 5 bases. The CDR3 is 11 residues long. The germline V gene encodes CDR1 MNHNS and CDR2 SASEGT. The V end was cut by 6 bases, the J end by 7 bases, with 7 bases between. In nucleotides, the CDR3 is TGTGCCAGCAGCGGACATAATGAGCAGTTCTTC. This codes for CASSGHNEQFF.

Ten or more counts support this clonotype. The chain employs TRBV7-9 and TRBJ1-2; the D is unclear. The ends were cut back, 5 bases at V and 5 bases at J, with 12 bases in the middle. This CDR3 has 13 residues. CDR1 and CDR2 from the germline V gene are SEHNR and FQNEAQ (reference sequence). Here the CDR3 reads CASSPPVPYGYTF. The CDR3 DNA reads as TGTGCCAGCAGCCCGCCGGTCCCTTATGGCTACACCTTC.

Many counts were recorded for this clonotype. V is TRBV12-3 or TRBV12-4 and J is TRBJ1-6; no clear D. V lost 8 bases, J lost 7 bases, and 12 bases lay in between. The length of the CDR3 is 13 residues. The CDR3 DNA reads TGTGCCAGCCGAATGCTTGAGAATTCACCCCTCCACTTT. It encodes CASRMLENSPLHF.

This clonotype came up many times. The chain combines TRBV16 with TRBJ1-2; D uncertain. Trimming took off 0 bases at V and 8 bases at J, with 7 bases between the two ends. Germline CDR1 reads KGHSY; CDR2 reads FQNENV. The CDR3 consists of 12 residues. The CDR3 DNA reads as TGTGCCAGCAGCCAATCCAGGTTGGGCTACACCTTC. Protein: CASSQSRLGYTF.

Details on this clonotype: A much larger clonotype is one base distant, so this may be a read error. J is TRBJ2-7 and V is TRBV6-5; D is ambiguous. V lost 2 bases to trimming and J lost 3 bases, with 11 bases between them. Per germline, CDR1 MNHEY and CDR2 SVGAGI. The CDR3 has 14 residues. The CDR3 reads CASSYETWVYEQYF. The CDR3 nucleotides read TGTGCCAGCAGTTACGAGACATGGGTCTACGAGCAGTACTTC.

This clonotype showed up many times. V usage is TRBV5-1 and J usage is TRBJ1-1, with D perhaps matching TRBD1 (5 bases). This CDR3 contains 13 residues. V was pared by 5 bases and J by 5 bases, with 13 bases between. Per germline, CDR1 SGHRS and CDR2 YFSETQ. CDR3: CASRDMDRTEAFF. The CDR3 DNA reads TGCGCCAGCAGGGACATGGATAGGACTGAAGCTTTCTTT.

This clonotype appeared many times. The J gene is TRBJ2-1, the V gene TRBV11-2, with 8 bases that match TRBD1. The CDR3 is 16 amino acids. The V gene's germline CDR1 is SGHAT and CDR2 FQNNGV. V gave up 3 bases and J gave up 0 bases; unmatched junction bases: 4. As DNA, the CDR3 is TGTGCCAGCAGCTTCCAGGGGGCGAGCTCCTACAATGAGCAGTTCTTC. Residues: CASSFQGASSYNEQFF. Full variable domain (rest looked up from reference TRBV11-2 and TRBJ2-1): EAGVAQSPRYKIIEKRQSVAFWCNPISGHATLYWYQQILGQGPKLLIQFQNNGVVDDSQLPKDRFSAERLKGVDSTLKIQPAKLEDSAVYLCASSFQGASSYNEQFFGPGTRLTVL.

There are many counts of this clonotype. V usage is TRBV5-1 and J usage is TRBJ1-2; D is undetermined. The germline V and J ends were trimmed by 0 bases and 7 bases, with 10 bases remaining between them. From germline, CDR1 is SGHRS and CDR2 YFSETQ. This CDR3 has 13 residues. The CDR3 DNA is TGCGCCAGCAGCTTGGAGGGATTAGCTGGCTACACCTTC. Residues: CASSLEGLAGYTF.

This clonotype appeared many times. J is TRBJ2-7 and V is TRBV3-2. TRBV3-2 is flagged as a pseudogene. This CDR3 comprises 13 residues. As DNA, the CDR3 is TGTGCCAGCAGCCAAGGACGGTCCTACGAGCAGTACTTC. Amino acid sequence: CASSQGRSYEQYF.

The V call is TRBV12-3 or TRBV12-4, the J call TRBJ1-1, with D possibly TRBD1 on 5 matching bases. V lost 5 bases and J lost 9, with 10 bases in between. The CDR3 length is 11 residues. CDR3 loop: CASSLQGQAFF. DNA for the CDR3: TGTGCCAGCAGTCTCCAGGGTCAAGCTTTCTTT.

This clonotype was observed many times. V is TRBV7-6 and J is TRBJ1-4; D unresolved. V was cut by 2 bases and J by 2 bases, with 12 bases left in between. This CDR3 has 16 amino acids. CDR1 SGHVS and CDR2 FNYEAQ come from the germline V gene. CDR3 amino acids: CASSLRSIGTNEKLFF. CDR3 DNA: TGTGCCAGCAGCTTAAGAAGTATCGGCACTAATGAAAAACTGTTTTTT.

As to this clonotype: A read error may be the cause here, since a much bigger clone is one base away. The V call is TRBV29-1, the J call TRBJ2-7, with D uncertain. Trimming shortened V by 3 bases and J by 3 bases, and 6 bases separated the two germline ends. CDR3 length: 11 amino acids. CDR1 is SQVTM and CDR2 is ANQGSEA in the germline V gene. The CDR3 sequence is CSVEVSYEQYF. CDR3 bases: TGCAGCGTTGAGGTTAGCTACGAGCAGTACTTC.

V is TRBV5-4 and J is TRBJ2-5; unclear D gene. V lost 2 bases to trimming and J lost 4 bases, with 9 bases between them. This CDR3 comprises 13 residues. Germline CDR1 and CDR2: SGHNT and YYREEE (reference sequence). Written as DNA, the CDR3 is TGTGCCAGCAGCTTTCCCGCCGGAGAGACCCAGTACTTC. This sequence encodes CASSFPAGETQYF.

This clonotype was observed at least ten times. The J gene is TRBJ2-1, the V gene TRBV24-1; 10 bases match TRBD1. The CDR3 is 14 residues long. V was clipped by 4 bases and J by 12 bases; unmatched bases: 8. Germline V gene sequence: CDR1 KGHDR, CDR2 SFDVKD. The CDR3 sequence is CATSDRGQGKRQFF. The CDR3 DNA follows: TGTGCCACCAGTGACCGGGGACAGGGGAAAAGGCAGTTCTTC.

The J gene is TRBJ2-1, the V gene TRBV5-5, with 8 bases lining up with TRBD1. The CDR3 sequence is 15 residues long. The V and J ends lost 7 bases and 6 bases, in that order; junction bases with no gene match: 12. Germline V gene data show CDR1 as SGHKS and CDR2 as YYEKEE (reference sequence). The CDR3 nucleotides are TGTGCCAGCGACCACAGGGGGGAAAGTGTCAATGAGCAGTTCTTC. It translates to CASDHRGESVNEQFF.

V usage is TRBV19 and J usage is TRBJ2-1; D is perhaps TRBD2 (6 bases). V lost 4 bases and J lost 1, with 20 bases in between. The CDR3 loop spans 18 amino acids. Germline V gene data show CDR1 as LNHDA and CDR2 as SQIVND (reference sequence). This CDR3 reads CASSSPGSERVSYNEQFF. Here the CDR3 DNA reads TGTGCCAGTAGTAGCCCCGGGTCCGAGCGGGTTTCCTACAATGAGCAGTTCTTC.

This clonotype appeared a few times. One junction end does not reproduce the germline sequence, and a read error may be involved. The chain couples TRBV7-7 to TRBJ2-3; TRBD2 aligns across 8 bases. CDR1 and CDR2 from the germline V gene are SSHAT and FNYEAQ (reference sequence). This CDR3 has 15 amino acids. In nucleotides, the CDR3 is TGTGCTAGCAGCCGAGGACTAGCCCGCACAGATACGCAGTATTTT. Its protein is CASSRGLARTDTQYF.

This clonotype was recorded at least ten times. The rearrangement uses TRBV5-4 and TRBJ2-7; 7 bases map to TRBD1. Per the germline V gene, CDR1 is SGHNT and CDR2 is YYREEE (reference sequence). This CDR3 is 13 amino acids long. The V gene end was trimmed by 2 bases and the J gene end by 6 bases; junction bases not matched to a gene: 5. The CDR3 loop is CASSFDRDGEQYF. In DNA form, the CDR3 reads TGTGCCAGCAGCTTTGACAGGGACGGCGAGCAGTACTTC.

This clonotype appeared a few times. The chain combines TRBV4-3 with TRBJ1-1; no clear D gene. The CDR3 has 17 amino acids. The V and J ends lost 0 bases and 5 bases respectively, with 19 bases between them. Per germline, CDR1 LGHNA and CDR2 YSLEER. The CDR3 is CASSQDLVTPEWTEAFF. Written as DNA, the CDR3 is TGCGCCAGCAGCCAAGATCTTGTGACACCCGAGTGGACTGAAGCTTTCTTT.